The present T cell receptor beta chain was sequenced within a study of regulatory T cells in long-lasting Graves disease (dated by TCRdb to the early 2020s). About the investigation overall: Newly diagnosed Graves' disease patients had taken antithyroid drugs for less than 3 months. Patients with persistent Graves' disease were compared with patients with newly diagnosed Graves' disease using TCR sequencing and RNA sequencing of peripheral blood. The study was registered as a clinical trial and conducted in China. TCR sequencing covered around 13 persistent and approximately 20 newly diagnosed Graves' disease patients, around 35 samples in total. General conclusions and limits of the study: The authors noted that the small sample size was a limitation that may lower accuracy. Lower TCR Shannon entropy and fewer highly expanded clones were observed in persistent Graves' disease patients than in newly diagnosed patients, which suggested clonal expansion. Sequencing and analysis were restricted to the TCR beta chain. The study examined only peripheral blood because the primary lesion, thyroid tissue, could not be accessed. A larger number of public clonotypes was shared among persistent patients (around 3,000) than among newly diagnosed patients (approximately 1,000). Persistent disease showed preferential use of TRBV28, TRBJ1-2 and TRBJ2-5, whereas newly diagnosed disease favored TRBV20-1 and TRBJ2-1.

What the time point label conveys for this sample: newly diagnosed GD, antithyroid drugs for less than 3 months. For both TCR sequencing and RNA sequencing, RNA was extracted from PBMCs using TRIzol. The diagnosis of Graves' disease followed American Thyroid Association guidelines. Patients for the study were recruited at an endocrinology department in Xi'an, China. Each patient gave roughly 10 milliliters of peripheral blood, collected in an EDTA anticoagulant tube. Ficoll Paque Plus density gradient separation was used to isolate PBMCs, and no further T cell sorting was done. RNA quality was checked with an Agilent 2100 Bioanalyzer and agarose gel, and concentration with a NanoDrop 2000. This clonotype showed up many times. Which antigen it targets is not known. Base-call qualities are not available, and no considerably larger clone is one nucleotide away. V loses 7 bases, J loses 0 bases, and the germline ends lie 16 bases apart. Sequences SQVTM (CDR1) and ANQGSEA (CDR2) are obtained from the germline V gene. The CDR3 covers 14 residues, taking in both the cysteine and the phenylalanine. Left in the record is the CDR3 DNA by itself, 42 bases read in frame from the first base.

Library preparation employed multiplex PCR. The listed sequencing device is Illumina HiSeq 4000. iRepertoire HTBI primers and Arm-PCR amplification of CDR3 regions were used to construct TCR beta libraries. Before sequencing, the PCR products underwent gel purification. In the original analysis: Gene usage analysis of CDR3 amino acid clonotypes relied on the approximately 68 TRBV and 12 to 15 TRBJ segments identified across samples. COPE and FqMerger were used to merge filtered high-quality paired reads into contigs. BLAST was used to align contigs to IMGT TRBV, TRBD and TRBJ reference genes, and CDR3 was defined according to IMGT. Any clonotype with a frequency above 0.1% was classified as a highly expanded clone. Shannon entropy was used to measure repertoire diversity, and the Gini coefficient was used to measure V-J evenness. A clonotype was considered public if more than one individual shared it. TCRdb itself trimmed the public reads at Q25 with fastp, ran MiXCR and retained productive beta chains. Every distinct CDR3 protein forms one entry, paired with its most common genes and DNA. TCRdb, rather than the study authors, made the V and J calls. The sample contains 440,000 or so distinct CDR3 sequences, roughly 17% of them found a single time. The biggest ten clones account for roughly a tenth of the sample.

Separately, the same data were catalogued under a study of T cells in Graves' hyperthyroidism and ophthalmopathy. Taken from the second paper: A patient counted as having stable Graves' hyperthyroidism if no progression to ophthalmopathy occurred over 18 months of follow-up. Hyperthyroidism patients were newly diagnosed, with disease duration under 2 months, and aged 18 to 65 years. Any patient with an uncontrolled infection, another autoimmune disease, pregnancy or lactation was excluded. Diagnoses were based on clinical symptoms, serum thyroxine and TRAb, thyroid ultrasound and orbital computed tomography. The first round of RT-PCR for the TCR CDR3 was performed with the HTBI primer set and the Qiagen OneStep RT-PCR kit. Most expanded thyroid clonotypes (frequency above 0.001) were also found in blood, which suggests that blood repertoires may mirror thyroid immune responses. Ophthalmopathy was separated from stable hyperthyroidism by a 13 V-J signature model, with approximately 85% sensitivity and about 81% specificity obtained in cross-validation and 80%/75% obtained in testing. During validation, the model predicted progression to ophthalmopathy a median of about 5.9 months ahead of onset, with almost 71% sensitivity and 72.22% specificity. To identify TCR V-J signatures that set the groups apart, the researchers used a discovery cohort of 100 patients, made up of some 41 with Graves' ophthalmopathy and 55 to 65 with stable Graves' hyperthyroidism. Prospective prediction of ophthalmopathy was tested in an independent validation cohort of under 20 hyperthyroidism patients and 17 patients who later progressed to ophthalmopathy. The 100 discovery patients were randomly divided into training and test sets at a 7:3 ratio. The study also compared thyroid tissue and blood T-cell repertoires from a handful of Graves' hyperthyroidism patients. After blood sampling, hyperthyroidism patients were treated with methimazole at a starting dose of 30 mg daily, and ophthalmopathy patients were treated with high-dose intravenous methylprednisolone. Libraries were constructed in a second round of multiplex PCR, after which size selection and purification were performed. Sequencing of the libraries was done on an Illumina HiSeq2000 using paired-end 100 bp reads. SOAPnuke was used to process the raw data, throwing out any read that contained adapters or uncalled bases, had a mean Phred below 15, or lacked an exact constant-primer or identifier match. High-quality paired reads were merged using COPE v1.2.5, and each unique nucleotide sequence was defined as a clonotype. Clonotypes were aligned to IMGT TRBV, TRBD and TRBJ reference segments using MiTCR v1.1. The analysis included only V-J combinations with a frequency above 0.0001, which together covered over 98% of the repertoires. The TCS score was defined as the ratio of F50 (clonal expansion) to E x V (chaos), calculated using BLOSUM62-based TCRdist between CDR3 peptides within each V-J. Welch's t-statistics and random forest reduced 450 to 600 V-J features to 13, which were used in a naive Bayes classifier (R e1071). No statistical method was used to fix the sample size in advance, and group allocation was not hidden from the investigators. The paper describes TCR Vbeta CDR3 sequencing of around 130 peripheral blood samples, made up of 43 ophthalmopathy patients, roughly 80 hyperthyroidism patients and 17 progressor patients.

This sequence was found in a woman aged 30 to 39 with Graves disease. Donor details come from another sample of the same person, matched by shared clones. Sequenced here: peripheral blood mononuclear cells (PBMCs), sampled at new diagnosis, from a patient treated with antithyroid drugs. This sequence uses TRBV29-1 and TRBJ2-7, with the D gene not clear enough to name. The CDR3 here reads CSAVTPYDSYEQYF. The DNA reads as follows: TGCAGCGCCGTGACACCGTACGACTCCTACGAGCAGTACTTC.